What follows is one T cell receptor (beta chain) and its context. TCRdb's table, derived via immunoSEQ multiplex PCR, lists solely in-frame clones and lacks some. The table records about 87,000 clones, 90% to 95% of them present only once. This specimen comes from a study of T cell changes during pregnancy in multiple sclerosis. Germline values: CDR1 GTSNPN, CDR2 SVGIG (reference sequence). The V gene end was trimmed by 6 bases and the J gene end by 1 base; junction bases not matched to a gene: 4. The CDR3 length is 14 residues. The rearrangement links TRBV30 to TRBJ2-7, with TRBD1 matching 12 bases. This sequence was found in a female donor in good health, enrolled as a control in a pregnancy study. This specimen consisted of peripheral blood, obtained in the third trimester of pregnancy. CDR3 sequence reads: CACGTGGSSYEQYF. DNA for the CDR3: TGTGCCTGCGGGACAGGGGGCAGTTCCTACGAGCAGTACTTC.